This TCR beta chain was profiled in a study of blood T cells in healthy people across ages. The use of a sample-barcoded 5' primer and a J-beta primer mix characterized a second PCR of roughly 6 to 11 cycles. MiXCR, applied by TCRdb to the 5' RACE reads, yields one record per CDR3 protein. The repertoire holds 1.5 million to 2 million distinct CDR3 sequences, with about 32% as singletons. The CDR3 is 16 residues long. The V end was cut by 4 bases, the J end by 1 base, with 15 bases between. Germline-derived CDR1 and CDR2 are ENHRY and SYGVKD. The chain links TRBV10-3 to TRBJ2-3; D ambiguous. The specimen sequenced was blood. The receptor's source is a woman aged 25 to 39 in good health. DNA of the CDR3: TGTGCCATCAGTGGGTCAGGCGCTCAGGGCACAGATACGCAGTATTTT. Amino acids: CAISGSGAQGTDTQYF.